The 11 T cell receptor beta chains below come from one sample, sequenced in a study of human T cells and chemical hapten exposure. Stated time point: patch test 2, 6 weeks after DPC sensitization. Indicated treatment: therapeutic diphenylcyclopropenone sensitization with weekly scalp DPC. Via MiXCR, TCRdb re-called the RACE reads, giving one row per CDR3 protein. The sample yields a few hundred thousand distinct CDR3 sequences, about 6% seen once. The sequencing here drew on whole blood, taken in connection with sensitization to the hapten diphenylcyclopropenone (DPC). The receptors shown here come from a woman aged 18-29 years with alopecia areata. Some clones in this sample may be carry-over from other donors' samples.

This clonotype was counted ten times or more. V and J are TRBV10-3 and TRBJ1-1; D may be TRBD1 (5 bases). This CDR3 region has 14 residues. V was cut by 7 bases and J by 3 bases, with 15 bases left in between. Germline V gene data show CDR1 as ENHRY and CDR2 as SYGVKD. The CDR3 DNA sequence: TGTGCCATCACCCTCGCCGGCAGGGACACTGAAGCTTTCTTT. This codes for CAITLAGRDTEAFF.

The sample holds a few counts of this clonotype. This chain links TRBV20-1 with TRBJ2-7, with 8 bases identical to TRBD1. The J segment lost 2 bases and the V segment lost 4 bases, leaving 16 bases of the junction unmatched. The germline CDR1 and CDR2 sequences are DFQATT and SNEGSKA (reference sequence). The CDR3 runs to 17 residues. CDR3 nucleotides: TGCAGTGCTACCCCGGACCGCGACAGGGGAGTAACCTACGAGCAGTACTTC. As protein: CSATPDRDRGVTYEQYF.

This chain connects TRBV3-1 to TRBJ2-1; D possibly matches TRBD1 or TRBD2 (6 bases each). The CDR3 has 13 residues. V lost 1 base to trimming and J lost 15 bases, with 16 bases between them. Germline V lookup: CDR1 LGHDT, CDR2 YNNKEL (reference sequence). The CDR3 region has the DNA TGTGCCAGCAGCCAAGTCGATTCCGGGGGCTTGTTCTTC. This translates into CASSQVDSGGLFF.

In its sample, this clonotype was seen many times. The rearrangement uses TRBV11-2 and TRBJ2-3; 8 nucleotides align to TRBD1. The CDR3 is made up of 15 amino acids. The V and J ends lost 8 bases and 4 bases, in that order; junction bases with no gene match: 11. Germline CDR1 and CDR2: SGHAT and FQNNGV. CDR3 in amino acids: CASLGQGGFADTQYF. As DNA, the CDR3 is TGTGCCAGCCTTGGACAGGGAGGCTTCGCAGATACGCAGTATTTT. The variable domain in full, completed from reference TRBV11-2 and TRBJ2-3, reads EAGVAQSPRYKIIEKRQSVAFWCNPISGHATLYWYQQILGQGPKLLIQFQNNGVVDDSQLPKDRFSAERLKGVDSTLKIQPAKLEDSAVYLCASLGQGGFADTQYFGPGTRLTVL.

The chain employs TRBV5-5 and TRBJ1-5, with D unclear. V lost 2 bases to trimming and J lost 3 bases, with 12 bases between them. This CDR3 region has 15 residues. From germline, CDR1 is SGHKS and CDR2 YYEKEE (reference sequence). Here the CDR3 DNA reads TGTGCCAGCAGCTTACTAGAACAGAACAATCAGCCCCAGCATTTT. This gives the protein CASSLLEQNNQPQHF.

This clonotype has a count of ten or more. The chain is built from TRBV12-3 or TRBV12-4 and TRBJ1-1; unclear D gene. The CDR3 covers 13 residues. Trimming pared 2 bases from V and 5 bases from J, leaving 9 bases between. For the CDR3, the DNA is TGTGCCAGCAGTTTAACGTCGAGGACTGAAGCTTTCTTT. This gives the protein CASSLTSRTEAFF.

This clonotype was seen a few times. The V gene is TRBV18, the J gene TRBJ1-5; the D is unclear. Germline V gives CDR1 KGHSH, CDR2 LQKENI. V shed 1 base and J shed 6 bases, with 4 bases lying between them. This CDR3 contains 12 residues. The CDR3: CASSPRAQPQHF. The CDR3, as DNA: TGTGCCAGCTCACCACGAGCTCAGCCCCAGCATTTT.

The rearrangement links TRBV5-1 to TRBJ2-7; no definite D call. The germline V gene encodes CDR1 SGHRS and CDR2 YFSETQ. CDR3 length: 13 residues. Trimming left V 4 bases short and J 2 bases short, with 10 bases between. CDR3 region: CASSEEETYEQYF. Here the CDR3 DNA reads TGCGCCAGCAGCGAAGAAGAGACCTACGAGCAGTACTTC.

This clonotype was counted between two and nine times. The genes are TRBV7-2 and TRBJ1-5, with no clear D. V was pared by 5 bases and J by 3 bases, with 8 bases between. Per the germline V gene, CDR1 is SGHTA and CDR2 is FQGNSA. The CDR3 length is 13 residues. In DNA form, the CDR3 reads TGTGCCAGCAGCACCCAGCCCAATCAGCCCCAGCATTTT. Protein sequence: CASSTQPNQPQHF.

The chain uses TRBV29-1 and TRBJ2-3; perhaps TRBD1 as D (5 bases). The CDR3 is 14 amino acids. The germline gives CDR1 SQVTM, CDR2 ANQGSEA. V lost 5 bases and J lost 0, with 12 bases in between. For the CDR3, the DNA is TGCAGCGTTTCTAACCCAGGGAGCACAGATACGCAGTATTTT. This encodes CSVSNPGSTDTQYF.

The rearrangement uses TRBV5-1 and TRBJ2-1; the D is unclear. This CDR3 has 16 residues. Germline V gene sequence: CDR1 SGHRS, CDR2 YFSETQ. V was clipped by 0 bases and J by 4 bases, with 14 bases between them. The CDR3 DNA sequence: TGCGCCAGCAGCTTGGGCAACACGATCTTGTACAATGAGCAGTTCTTC. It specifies CASSLGNTILYNEQFF.